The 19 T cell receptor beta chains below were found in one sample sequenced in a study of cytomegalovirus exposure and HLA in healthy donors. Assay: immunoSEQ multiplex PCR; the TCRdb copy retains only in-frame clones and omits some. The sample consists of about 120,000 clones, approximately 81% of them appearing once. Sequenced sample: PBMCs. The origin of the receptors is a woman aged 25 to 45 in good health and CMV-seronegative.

CDR3 protein: CASSLGGPRYNEQFF. The CDR3 region has the DNA TGTGCCAGCAGCCTCGGGGGGCCACGGTACAATGAGCAGTTCTTC. The chain joins TRBV6-5 to TRBJ2-1; D might be TRBD2 (7 bases). This CDR3 region has 15 residues. Looked up from germline, CDR1 is MNHEY and CDR2 is SVGAGI. With 6 bases removed from V and 4 bases from J, the gap between germline ends came to 16 bases.

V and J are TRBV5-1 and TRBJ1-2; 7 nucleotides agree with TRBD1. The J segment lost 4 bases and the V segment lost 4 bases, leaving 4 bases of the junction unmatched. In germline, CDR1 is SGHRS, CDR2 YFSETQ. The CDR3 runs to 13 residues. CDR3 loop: CASSEGQTYGYTF. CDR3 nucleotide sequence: TGCGCCAGCAGCGAGGGACAGACCTATGGCTACACCTTC.

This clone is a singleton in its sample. The CDR3 DNA is TGTGCCAGTAGTAACCGGGACAGGGCGTTATACGAGCAGTACTTC. This translates into CASSNRDRALYEQYF. This rearrangement joins TRBV19 to TRBJ2-7; 9 nucleotides agree with TRBD1. The CDR3 loop spans 15 amino acids. Germline V gene data show CDR1 as LNHDA and CDR2 as SQIVND (reference sequence). Unmatched junction bases numbered 8, after V lost 4 bases and J lost 4 bases.

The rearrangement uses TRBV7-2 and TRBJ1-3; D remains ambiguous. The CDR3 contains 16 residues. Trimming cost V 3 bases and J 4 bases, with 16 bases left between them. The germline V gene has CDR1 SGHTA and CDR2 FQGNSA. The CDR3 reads CASSFYQRGGGNTIYF. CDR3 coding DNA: TGTGCCAGCAGCTTCTATCAGAGAGGAGGAGGAAACACCATATATTTT.

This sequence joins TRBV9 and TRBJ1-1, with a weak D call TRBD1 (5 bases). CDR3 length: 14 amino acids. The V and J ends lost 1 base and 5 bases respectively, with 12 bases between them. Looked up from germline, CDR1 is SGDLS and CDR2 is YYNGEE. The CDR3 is CASSVSQGGTEAFF. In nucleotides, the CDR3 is TGTGCCAGCAGCGTAAGCCAGGGAGGGACTGAAGCTTTCTTT.

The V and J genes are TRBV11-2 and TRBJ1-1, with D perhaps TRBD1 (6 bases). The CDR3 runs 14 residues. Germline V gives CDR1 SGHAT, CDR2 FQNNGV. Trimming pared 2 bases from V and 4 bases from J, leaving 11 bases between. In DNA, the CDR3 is TGTGCCAGCAGCTTACTTACAGGGTCCACTGAAGCTTTCTTT. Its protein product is CASSLLTGSTEAFF.

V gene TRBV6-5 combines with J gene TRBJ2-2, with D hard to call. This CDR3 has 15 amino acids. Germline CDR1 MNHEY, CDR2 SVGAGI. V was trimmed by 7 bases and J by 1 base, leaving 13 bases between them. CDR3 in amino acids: CASIVARGNTGELFF. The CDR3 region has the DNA TGTGCCAGCATCGTTGCGAGAGGGAACACCGGGGAGCTGTTTTTT.

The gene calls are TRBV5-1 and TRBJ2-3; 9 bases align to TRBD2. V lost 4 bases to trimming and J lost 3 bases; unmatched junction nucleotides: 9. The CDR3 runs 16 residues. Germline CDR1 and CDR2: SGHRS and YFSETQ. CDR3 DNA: TGCGCCAGCAGCCTGGGCGGGGGGGCCGTAACAGATACGCAGTATTTT. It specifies CASSLGGGAVTDTQYF.

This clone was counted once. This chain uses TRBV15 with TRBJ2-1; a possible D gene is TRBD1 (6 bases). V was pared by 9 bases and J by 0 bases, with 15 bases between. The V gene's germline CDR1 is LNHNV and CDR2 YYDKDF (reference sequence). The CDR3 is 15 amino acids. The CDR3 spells CATIQGPSSYNEQFF. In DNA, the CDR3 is TGTGCCACGATACAGGGCCCCAGCTCCTACAATGAGCAGTTCTTC.

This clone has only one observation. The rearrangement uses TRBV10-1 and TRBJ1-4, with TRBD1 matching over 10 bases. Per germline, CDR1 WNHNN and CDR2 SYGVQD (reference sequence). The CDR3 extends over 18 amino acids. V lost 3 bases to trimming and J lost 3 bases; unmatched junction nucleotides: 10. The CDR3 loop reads CASSDNGGTGEANEKLFF. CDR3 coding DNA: TGCGCCAGCAGTGATAACGGCGGGACAGGGGAGGCTAATGAAAAACTGTTTTTT.

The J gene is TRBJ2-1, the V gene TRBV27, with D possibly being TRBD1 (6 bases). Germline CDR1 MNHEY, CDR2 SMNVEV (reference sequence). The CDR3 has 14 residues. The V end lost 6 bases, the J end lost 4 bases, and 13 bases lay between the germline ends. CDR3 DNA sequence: TGTGCCAGCAGGGGCCAGGGGCTGTACAATGAGCAGTTCTTC. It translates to CASRGQGLYNEQFF.

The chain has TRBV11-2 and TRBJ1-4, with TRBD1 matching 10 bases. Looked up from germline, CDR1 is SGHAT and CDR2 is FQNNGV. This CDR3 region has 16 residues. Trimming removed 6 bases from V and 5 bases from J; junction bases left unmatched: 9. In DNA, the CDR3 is TGTGCCAGCAGGTCGGACAGGGGGGCTGGAAATGAAAAACTGTTTTTT. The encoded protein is CASRSDRGAGNEKLFF.

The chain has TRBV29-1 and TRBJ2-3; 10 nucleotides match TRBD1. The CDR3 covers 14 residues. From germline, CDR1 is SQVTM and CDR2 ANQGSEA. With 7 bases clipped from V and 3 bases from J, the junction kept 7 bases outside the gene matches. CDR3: CSATGTGVTDTQYF. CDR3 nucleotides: TGCAGCGCTACCGGGACAGGGGTAACAGATACGCAGTATTTT.

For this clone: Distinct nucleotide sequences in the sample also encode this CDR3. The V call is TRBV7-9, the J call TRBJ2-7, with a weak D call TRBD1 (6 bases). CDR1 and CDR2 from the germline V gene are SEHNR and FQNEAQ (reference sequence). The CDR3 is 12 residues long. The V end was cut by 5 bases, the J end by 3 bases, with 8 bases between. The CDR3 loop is CASSLQGYEQYF. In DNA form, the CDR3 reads TGTGCCAGCAGCCTACAGGGCTACGAGCAGTACTTC.

CDR3 sequence reads: CASSGEFWNEKLFF. CDR3 bases: TGTGCCAGTTCAGGGGAATTCTGGAATGAAAAACTGTTTTTT. The chain joins TRBV6-1 to TRBJ1-4; D is perhaps TRBD1 (6 bases). Germline loops: CDR1 MNHNS, CDR2 SASEGT. The CDR3 sequence is 14 residues long. Trimming took 9 bases from V and 5 from J, leaving 16 bases between them.

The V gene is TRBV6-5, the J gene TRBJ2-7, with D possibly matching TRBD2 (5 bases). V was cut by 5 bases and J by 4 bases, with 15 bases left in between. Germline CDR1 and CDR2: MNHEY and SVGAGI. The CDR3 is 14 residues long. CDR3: CASSPGLKRYEQYF. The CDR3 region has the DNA TGTGCCAGCAGTCCCGGACTCAAACGATACGAGCAGTACTTC.

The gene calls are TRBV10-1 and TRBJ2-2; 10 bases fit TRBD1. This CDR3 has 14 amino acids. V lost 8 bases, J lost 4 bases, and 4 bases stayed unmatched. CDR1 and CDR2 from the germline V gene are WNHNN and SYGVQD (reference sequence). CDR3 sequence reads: CASARDRGTGELFF. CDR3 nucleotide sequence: TGCGCCAGCGCCCGGGACAGGGGCACCGGGGAGCTGTTTTTT.

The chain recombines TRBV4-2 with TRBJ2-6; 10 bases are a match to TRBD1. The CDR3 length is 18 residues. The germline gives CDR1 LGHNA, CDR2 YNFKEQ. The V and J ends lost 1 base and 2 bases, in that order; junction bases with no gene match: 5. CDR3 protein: CASSQGSGTGAGANVLTF. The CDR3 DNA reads TGTGCCAGCAGCCAAGGGTCGGGGACAGGGGCTGGGGCCAACGTCCTGACTTTC.

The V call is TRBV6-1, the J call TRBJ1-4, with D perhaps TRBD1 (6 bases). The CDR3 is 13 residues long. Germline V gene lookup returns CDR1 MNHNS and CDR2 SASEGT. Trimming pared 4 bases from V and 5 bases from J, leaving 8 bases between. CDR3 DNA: TGTGCCAGCAGTGGGGGACAAAATGAAAAACTGTTTTTT. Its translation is CASSGGQNEKLFF.